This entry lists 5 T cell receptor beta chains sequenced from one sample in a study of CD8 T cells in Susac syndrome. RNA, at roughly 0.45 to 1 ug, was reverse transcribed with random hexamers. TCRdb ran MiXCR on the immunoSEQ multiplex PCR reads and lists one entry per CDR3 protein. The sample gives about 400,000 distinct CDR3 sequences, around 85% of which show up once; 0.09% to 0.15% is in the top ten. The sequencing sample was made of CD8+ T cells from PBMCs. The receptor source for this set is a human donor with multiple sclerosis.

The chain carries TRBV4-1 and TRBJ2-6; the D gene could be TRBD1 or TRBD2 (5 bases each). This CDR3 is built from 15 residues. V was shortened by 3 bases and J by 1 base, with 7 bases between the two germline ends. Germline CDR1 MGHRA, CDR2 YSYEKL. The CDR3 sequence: CASSQGDSGANVLTF. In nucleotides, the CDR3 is TGCGCCAGCAGCCAGGGGGATTCTGGGGCCAACGTCCTGACTTTC.

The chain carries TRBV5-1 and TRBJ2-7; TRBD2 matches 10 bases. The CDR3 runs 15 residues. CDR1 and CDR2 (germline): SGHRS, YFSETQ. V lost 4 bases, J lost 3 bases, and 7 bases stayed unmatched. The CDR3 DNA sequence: TGCGCCAGCAGCGACCGGACTAGCGGATTCTACGAGCAGTACTTC. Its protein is CASSDRTSGFYEQYF.

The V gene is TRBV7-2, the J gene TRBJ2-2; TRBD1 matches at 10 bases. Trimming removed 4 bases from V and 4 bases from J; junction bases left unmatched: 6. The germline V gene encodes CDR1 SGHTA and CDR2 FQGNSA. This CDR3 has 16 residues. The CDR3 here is CASSSKGQGITGELFF. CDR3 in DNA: TGTGCCAGCAGCTCGAAGGGACAGGGGATCACCGGGGAGCTGTTTTTT.

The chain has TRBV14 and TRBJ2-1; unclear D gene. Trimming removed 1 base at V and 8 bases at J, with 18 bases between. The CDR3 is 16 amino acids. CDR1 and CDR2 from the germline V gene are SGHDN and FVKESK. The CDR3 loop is CASSQVETGRFYEQFF. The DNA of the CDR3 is TGTGCCAGCAGCCAAGTAGAGACCGGACGGTTCTATGAGCAGTTCTTC.

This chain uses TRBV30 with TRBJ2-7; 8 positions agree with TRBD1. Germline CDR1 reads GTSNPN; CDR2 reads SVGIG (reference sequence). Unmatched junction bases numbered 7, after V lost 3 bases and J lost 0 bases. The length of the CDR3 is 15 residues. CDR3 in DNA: TGTGCCTGGAGCCCACAGGACAGGGTCTCCTACGAGCAGTACTTC. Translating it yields CAWSPQDRVSYEQYF.